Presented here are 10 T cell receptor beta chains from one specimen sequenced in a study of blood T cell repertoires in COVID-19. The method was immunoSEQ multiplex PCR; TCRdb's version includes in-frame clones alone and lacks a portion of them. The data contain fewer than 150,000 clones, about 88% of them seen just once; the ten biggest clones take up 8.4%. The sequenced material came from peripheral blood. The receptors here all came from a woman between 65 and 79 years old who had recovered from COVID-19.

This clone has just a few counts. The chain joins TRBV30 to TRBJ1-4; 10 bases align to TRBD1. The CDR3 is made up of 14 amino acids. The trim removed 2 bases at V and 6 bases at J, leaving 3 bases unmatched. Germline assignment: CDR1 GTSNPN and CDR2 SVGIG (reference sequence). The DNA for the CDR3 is TGTGCCTGGAGTCCCGGGACAGGGGATGAAAAACTGTTTTTT. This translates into CAWSPGTGDEKLFF.

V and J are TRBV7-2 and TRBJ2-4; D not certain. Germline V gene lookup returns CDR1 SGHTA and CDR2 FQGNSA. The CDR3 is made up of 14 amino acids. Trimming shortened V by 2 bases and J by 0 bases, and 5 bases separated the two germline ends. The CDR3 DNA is TGTGCCAGCAGCTTATCCCTAGCCAAAAACATTCAGTACTTC. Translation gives CASSLSLAKNIQYF.

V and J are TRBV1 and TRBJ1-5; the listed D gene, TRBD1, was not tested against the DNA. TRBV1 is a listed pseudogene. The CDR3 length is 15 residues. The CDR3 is CTSSQGQGLGQPQHF. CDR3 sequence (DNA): TGCACCAGCAGCCAGGGACAGGGTTTGGGTCAGCCCCAGCATTTT.

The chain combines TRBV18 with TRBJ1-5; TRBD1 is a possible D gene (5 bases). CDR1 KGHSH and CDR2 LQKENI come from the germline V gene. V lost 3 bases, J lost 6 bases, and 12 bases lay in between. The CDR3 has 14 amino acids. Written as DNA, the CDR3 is TGTGCCAGCTCACCGGGGCAGGGAGGTCAGCCCCAGCATTTT. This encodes CASSPGQGGQPQHF.

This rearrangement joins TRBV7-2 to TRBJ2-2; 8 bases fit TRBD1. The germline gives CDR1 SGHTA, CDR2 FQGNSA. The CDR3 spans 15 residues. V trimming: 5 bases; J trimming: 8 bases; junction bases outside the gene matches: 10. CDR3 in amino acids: CASSPPSRGLGELFF. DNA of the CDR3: TGTGCCAGCAGCCCACCCTCCAGGGGGCTGGGGGAGCTGTTTTTT. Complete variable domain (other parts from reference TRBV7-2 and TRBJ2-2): GAGVSQSPSNKVTEKGKDVELRCDPISGHTALYWYRQSLGQGLEFLIYFQGNSAPDKSGLPSDRFSAERTGGSVSTLTIQRTQQEDSAVYLCASSPPSRGLGELFFGEGSRLTVL.

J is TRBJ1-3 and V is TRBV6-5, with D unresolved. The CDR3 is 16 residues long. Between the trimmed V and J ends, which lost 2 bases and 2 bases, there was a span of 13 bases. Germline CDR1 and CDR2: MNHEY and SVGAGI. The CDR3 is CASSYNRGSAGNTIYF. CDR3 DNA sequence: TGTGCCAGCAGTTACAATCGGGGATCCGCTGGAAACACCATATATTTT.

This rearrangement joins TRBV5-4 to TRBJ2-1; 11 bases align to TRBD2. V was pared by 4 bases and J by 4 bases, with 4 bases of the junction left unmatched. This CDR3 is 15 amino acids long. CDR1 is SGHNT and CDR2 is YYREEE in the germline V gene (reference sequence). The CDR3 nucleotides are TGTGCCAGCAGCCCAACTAGCGGGAGTTACAATGAGCAGTTCTTC. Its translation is CASSPTSGSYNEQFF.

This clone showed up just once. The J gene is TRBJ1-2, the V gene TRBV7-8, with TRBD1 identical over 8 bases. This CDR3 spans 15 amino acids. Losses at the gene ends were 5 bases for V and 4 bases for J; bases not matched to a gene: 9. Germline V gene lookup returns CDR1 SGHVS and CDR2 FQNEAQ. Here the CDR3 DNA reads TGTGCCAGCAGCCTGGGACAGGCATATCTCTATGGCTACACCTTC. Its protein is CASSLGQAYLYGYTF.

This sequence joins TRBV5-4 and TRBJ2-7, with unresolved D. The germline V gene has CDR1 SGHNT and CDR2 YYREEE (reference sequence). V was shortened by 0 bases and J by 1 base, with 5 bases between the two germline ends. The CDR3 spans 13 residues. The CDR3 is CASSLDFSYEQYF. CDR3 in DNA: TGTGCCAGCAGCTTGGACTTTTCCTACGAGCAGTACTTC.

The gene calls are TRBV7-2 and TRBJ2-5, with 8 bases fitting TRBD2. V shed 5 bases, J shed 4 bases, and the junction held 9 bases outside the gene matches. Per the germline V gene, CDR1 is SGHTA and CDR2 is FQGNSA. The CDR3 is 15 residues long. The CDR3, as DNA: TGTGCCAGCAGCCCATTCGGGACTAGGCTAGAGACCCAGTACTTC. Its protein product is CASSPFGTRLETQYF.